This TCR beta chain was recovered during a study of radiotherapy plus CTLA-4 blockade in lung cancer. Germline CDR1 SGHDN, CDR2 FVKESK. Trimming stripped 3 bases from V and 5 bases from J, with 13 bases between. This CDR3 spans 14 amino acids. Data came from immunoSEQ multiplex PCR; TCRdb stores just in-frame clones and leaves some out. The sample has more than 80,000 clones; 85% to 90% are singletons. This TCR derives from a human donor with non-small cell lung cancer that progressed on radiotherapy plus ipilimumab. Some clones in this sample may be carry-over from other donors' samples. The chain carries TRBV14 and TRBJ2-5; no definite D call. The sequencing here drew on peripheral blood, taken from a patient treated with radiotherapy plus ipilimumab. The CDR3 bases are TGTGCCAGCAGCCAGATTGGGCGCTCGGAGACCCAGTACTTC. It specifies CASSQIGRSETQYF.